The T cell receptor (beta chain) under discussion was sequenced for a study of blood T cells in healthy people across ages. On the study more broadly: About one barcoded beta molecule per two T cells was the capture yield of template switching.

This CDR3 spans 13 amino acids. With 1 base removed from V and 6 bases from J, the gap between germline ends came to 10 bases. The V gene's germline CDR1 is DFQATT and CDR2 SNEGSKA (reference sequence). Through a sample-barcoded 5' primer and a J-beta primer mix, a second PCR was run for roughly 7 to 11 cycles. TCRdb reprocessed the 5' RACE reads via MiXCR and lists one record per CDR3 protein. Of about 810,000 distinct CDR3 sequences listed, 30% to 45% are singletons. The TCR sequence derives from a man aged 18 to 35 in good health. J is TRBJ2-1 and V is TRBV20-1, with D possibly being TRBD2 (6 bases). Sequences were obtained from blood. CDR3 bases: TGCAGTGCTAGAGCAGAGACTAGCAATGAGCAGTTCTTC. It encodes CSARAETSNEQFF.